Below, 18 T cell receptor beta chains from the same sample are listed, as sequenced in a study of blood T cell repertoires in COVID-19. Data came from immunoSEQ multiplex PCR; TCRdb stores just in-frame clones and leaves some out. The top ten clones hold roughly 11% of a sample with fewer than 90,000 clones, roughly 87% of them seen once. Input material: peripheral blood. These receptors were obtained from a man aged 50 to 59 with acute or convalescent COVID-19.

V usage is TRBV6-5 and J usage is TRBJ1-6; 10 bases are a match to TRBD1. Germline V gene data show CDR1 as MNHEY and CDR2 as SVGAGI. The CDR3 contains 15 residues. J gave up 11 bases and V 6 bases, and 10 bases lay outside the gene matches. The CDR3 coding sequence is TGTGCCAGCAGCCCGGGGACAGGGGCTGGGACACCCCTCCACTTT. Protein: CASSPGTGAGTPLHF.

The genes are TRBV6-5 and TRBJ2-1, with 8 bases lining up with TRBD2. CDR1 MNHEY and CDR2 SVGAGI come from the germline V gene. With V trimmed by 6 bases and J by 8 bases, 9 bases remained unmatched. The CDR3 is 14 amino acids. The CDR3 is CASSPGLEGHEQFF. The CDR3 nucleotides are TGTGCCAGCAGCCCGGGACTAGAAGGACATGAGCAGTTCTTC.

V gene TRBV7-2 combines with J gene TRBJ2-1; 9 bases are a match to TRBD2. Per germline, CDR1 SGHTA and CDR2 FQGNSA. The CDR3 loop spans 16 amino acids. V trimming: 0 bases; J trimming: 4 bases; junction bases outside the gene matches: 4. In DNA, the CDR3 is TGTGCCAGCAGCTTAGCCCTTAGCGGGGGTTACAATGAGCAGTTCTTC. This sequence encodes CASSLALSGGYNEQFF.

CDR3 bases: TGTGCCAGCAGCCTAAGGGGTTTATATGAAAAACTGTTTTTT. Translated, it gives CASSLRGLYEKLFF. The rearrangement joins TRBV5-6 to TRBJ1-4, with D perhaps matching TRBD1 (5 bases). The CDR3 loop spans 14 amino acids. Germline CDR1 SGHDT, CDR2 YYEEEE. Trimming stripped 4 bases from V and 6 bases from J, with 13 bases between.

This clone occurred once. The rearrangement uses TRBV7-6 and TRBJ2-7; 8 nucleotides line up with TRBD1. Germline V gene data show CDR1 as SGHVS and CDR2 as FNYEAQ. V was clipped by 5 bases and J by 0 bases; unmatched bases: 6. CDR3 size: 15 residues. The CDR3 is CASSVSGQGSYEQYF. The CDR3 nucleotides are TGTGCCAGCAGCGTTAGTGGACAGGGCTCCTACGAGCAGTACTTC.

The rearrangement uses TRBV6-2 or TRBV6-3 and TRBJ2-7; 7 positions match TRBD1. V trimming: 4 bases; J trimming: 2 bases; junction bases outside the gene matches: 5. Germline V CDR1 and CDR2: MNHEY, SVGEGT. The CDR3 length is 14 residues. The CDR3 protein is CASSSRQGTYEQYF. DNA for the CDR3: TGTGCCAGCAGTTCCCGACAGGGAACCTACGAGCAGTACTTC.

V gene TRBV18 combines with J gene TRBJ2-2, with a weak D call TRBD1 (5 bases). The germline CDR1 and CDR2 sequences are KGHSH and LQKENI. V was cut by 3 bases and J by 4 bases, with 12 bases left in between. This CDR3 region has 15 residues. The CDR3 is CASSPRVRATGELFF. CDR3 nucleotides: TGTGCCAGCTCACCCCGCGTCAGGGCCACCGGGGAGCTGTTTTTT.

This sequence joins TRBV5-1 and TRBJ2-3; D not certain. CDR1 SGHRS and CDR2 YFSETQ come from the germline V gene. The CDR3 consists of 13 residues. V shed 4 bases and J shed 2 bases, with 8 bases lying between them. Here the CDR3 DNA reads TGCGCCAGCAGCCTACAGCTCACAGATACGCAGTATTTT. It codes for CASSLQLTDTQYF. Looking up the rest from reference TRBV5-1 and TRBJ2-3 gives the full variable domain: KAGVTQTPRYLIKTRGQQVTLSCSPISGHRSVSWYQQTPGQGLQFLFEYFSETQRNKGNFPGRFSGRQFSNSRSEMNVSTLELGDSALYLCASSLQLTDTQYFGPGTRLTVL.

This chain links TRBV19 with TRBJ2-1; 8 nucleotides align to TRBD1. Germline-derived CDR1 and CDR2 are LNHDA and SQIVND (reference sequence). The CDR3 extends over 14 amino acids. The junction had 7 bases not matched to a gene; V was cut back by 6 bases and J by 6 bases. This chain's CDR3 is CASRHDRGRNEQFF. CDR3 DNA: TGTGCCAGTAGGCACGACAGGGGTCGCAATGAGCAGTTCTTC.

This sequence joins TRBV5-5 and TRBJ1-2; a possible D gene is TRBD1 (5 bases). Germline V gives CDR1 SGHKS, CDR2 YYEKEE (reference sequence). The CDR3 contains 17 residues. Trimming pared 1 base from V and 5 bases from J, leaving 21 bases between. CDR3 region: CASSLNQGEVGVYGYTF. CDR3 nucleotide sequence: TGTGCCAGCAGCTTGAACCAGGGTGAAGTCGGTGTTTATGGCTACACCTTC.

The CDR3 loop reads CASSHRVEAFF. The CDR3 bases are TGTGCCAGCAGTCACAGGGTGGAAGCTTTCTTT. The chain joins TRBV12-3 or TRBV12-4 to TRBJ1-1, with D tentatively TRBD1 (6 bases). V dropped 5 bases and J dropped 8 bases, with 9 bases sitting between them. The CDR3 extends over 11 amino acids.

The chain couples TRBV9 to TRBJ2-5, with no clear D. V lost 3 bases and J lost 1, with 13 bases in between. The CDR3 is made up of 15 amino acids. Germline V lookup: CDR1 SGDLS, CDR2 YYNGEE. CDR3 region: CASSAQSLSQETQYF. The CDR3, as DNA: TGTGCCAGCAGCGCTCAATCCCTCAGCCAAGAGACCCAGTACTTC.

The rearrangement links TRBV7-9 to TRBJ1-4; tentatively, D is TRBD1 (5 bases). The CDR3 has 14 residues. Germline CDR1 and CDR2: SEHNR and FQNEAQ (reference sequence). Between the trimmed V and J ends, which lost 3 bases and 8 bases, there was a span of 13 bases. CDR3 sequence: CASSFQGAWEKLFF. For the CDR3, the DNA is TGTGCCAGCAGCTTCCAAGGGGCATGGGAAAAACTGTTTTTT.

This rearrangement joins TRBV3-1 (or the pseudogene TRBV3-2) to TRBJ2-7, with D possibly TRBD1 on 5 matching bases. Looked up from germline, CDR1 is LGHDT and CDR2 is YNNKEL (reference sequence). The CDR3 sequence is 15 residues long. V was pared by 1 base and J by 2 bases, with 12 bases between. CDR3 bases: TGTGCCAGCAGCCAAGTAACAGGATTACCCTACGAGCAGTACTTC. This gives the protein CASSQVTGLPYEQYF.

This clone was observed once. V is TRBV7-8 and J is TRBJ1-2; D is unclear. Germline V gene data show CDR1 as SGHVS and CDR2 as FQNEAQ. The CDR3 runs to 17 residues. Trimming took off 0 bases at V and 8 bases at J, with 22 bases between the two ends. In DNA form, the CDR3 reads TGTGCCAGCAGCTTAGCGGAAAGTGGTGGCCGCTCGGGAGGCTACACCTTC. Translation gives CASSLAESGGRSGGYTF.

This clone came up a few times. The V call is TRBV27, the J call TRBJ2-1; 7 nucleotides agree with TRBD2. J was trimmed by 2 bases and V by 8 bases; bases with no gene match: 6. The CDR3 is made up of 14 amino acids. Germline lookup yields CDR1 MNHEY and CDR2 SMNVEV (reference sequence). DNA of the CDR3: TGTGCCAGCTCCAGCGGGACCACCTACAATGAGCAGTTCTTC. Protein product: CASSSGTTYNEQFF.

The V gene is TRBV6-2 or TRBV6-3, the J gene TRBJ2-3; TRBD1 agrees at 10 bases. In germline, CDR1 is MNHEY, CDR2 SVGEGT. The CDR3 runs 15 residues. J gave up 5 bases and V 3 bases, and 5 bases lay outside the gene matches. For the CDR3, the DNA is TGTGCCAGCAGTTATGGGGACAGGGGTATAGATACGCAGTATTTT. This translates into CASSYGDRGIDTQYF.

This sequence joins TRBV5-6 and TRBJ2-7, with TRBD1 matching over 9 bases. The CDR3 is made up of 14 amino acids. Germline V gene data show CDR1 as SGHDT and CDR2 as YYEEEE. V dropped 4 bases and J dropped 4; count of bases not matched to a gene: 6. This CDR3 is CASSTGQGFYEQYF. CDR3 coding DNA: TGTGCCAGCAGCACGGGACAGGGTTTTTACGAGCAGTACTTC.